Listed here are 23 T cell receptor beta chains from one sample, sequenced in a study of T-cell reconstitution after alpha-beta-depleted transplantation in children listed by TCRdb under 2016. Library method: PCR. Instrument on record: Illumina HiSeq 2500. To normalize quantification of the TCRbeta repertoire, the TCR libraries were built with molecular barcoding that relied on unique molecular identifiers. TCRdb trimmed the raw reads at Q25, called clones with MiXCR and kept productive beta chains. Each CDR3 protein gets just one entry, which takes the most common genes and DNA from the rows behind it. The sample profile shows approximately 350,000 distinct CDR3 sequences; roughly 15% of them were found once. Of the sample, 3.5% to 4.5% falls within the top ten clones. Source: PBMCs, taken from the stem cell graft. The receptors here all came from a human donor who donated a stem cell graft to a child with Fanconi anemia.

The rearrangement joins TRBV20-1 to TRBJ1-1; D not resolved. The V end lost 4 bases, the J end lost 4 bases, and 16 bases lay between the germline ends. The CDR3 runs 14 residues. Germline V gene lookup returns CDR1 DFQATT and CDR2 SNEGSKA (reference sequence). This CDR3 is CSATDSGDRTEAFF. For the CDR3, the DNA is TGCAGTGCTACCGATTCAGGTGATCGCACTGAAGCTTTCTTT.

The V call is TRBV20-1, the J call TRBJ2-6; 7 bases are a match to TRBD2. Germline V gives CDR1 DFQATT, CDR2 SNEGSKA (reference sequence). This CDR3 spans 16 amino acids. Losses at the gene ends were 3 bases for V and 2 bases for J; bases not matched to a gene: 7. In DNA, the CDR3 is TGCAGTGCTAGCCTCCGTCGGGGGGCTGGGGCCAACGTCCTGACTTTC. Protein product: CSASLRRGAGANVLTF.

This clonotype was detected only a few times. V usage is TRBV12-3 or TRBV12-4 and J usage is TRBJ2-2; TRBD1 aligns across 7 bases. This CDR3 is built from 16 residues. With 6 bases clipped from V and 4 bases from J, the junction kept 11 bases outside the gene matches. CDR3 residues: CASRTGRDRATGELFF. DNA for the CDR3: TGTGCCAGCAGGACCGGCCGCGACAGGGCCACCGGGGAGCTGTTTTTT.

This clonotype was counted only a few times. The gene calls are TRBV15 and TRBJ2-2, with 9 bases that match TRBD1. This CDR3 is 16 amino acids long. Germline trimming cut 0 bases from V and 5 bases from J; bases unmatched to any gene: 4. Germline V gene data show CDR1 as LNHNV and CDR2 as YYDKDF (reference sequence). CDR3 amino acids: CATSREDRGGTGELFF. The CDR3 coding sequence is TGTGCCACCAGCAGAGAGGACAGGGGTGGGACCGGGGAGCTGTTTTTT.

The V gene is TRBV20-1, the J gene TRBJ2-1; D is unresolved. CDR1 and CDR2 (germline): DFQATT, SNEGSKA (reference sequence). The CDR3 contains 12 residues. Trimming removed 6 bases at V and 2 bases at J, with 8 bases between. This CDR3 is CSAPAAYNEQFF. In DNA, the CDR3 is TGCAGTGCCCCGGCCGCCTACAATGAGCAGTTCTTC.

This clonotype has a count of ten or more. The chain combines TRBV3-1 with TRBJ1-2; 7 bases agree with TRBD1. The CDR3 is 13 amino acids. In germline, CDR1 is LGHDT, CDR2 YNNKEL (reference sequence). V lost 7 bases and J lost 6; bases outside the gene matches: 8. Here the CDR3 DNA reads TGTGCCAGCACTCGTACAGGGGACCATGGCTACACCTTC. It yields the protein CASTRTGDHGYTF.

This clonotype was counted a few times. The chain employs TRBV30 and TRBJ2-7; no firm D call. CDR1 is GTSNPN, CDR2 SVGIG, per germline (reference sequence). This CDR3 region has 14 residues. With 0 bases removed from V and 4 bases from J, the gap between germline ends came to 13 bases. The CDR3 protein is CAWSVRPTAYEQYF. CDR3 sequence (DNA): TGTGCCTGGAGTGTACGGCCGACGGCTTACGAGCAGTACTTC.

In its sample, this clonotype was seen a few times. The genes are TRBV2 and TRBJ2-1, with D maybe TRBD2 (6 bases). Germline CDR1 and CDR2: SNHLY and FYNNEI. The CDR3 is 12 residues long. The V and J ends lost 6 bases and 6 bases respectively, with 9 bases between them. The chain's CDR3 is CASRKEGNEQFF. The CDR3 nucleotides are TGTGCCAGCAGAAAGGAGGGCAATGAGCAGTTCTTC.

The sample holds a few counts of this clonotype. The chain carries TRBV28 and TRBJ1-2; D possibly corresponds to TRBD1 (6 bases). CDR1 MDHEN and CDR2 SYDVKM come from the germline V gene. V was pared by 7 bases and J by 7 bases, with 13 bases between. There are 12 residues in the CDR3. The CDR3 bases are TGTGCCAGCAACCTAGGGGGAATTGGCTACACCTTC. It codes for CASNLGGIGYTF.

The rearrangement uses TRBV3-1 and TRBJ2-3; D may match TRBD1 or TRBD2 (7 bases each). The CDR3 length is 17 residues. V lost 3 bases and J lost 2, with 18 bases in between. Looked up from germline, CDR1 is LGHDT and CDR2 is YNNKEL (reference sequence). The CDR3, as DNA: TGTGCCAGCAGCCAGGGGGGGGACAGATATTTCACAGATACGCAGTATTTT. Residues: CASSQGGDRYFTDTQYF.

This clonotype was observed many times. The chain couples TRBV6-2 or TRBV6-3 to TRBJ2-5; D not resolved. V was pared by 6 bases and J by 5 bases, with 13 bases between. This CDR3 region has 13 residues. Per germline, CDR1 MNHEY and CDR2 SVGEGT. CDR3 coding DNA: TGTGCCAGCAGCAAGGACCTTATTGAGACCCAGTACTTC. It translates to CASSKDLIETQYF.

The chain links TRBV30 to TRBJ2-2, with unresolved D. V shed 3 bases and J shed 9 bases, with 14 bases lying between them. The CDR3 totals 13 residues. CDR1 and CDR2 from the germline V gene are GTSNPN and SVGIG (reference sequence). CDR3: CAWRVKILRELFF. The CDR3 coding sequence is TGTGCCTGGAGAGTCAAAATACTCCGGGAGCTGTTTTTT.

The chain recombines TRBV29-1 with TRBJ2-3; TRBD2 matches 10 bases. CDR3 length equals 16 residues. Germline-derived CDR1 and CDR2 are SQVTM and ANQGSEA. Trimming at V came to 6 bases and at J to 4 bases, leaving 13 bases not matched to a gene. The CDR3 region has the DNA TGCAGCGTGGATGGAGCCAGCGGGGGGGCCTCAGATACGCAGTATTTT. Protein sequence: CSVDGASGGASDTQYF.

This clonotype occurred a few times. The chain combines TRBV12-3 or TRBV12-4 with TRBJ2-2, with 12 bases that match TRBD2. The CDR3 totals 17 residues. The V segment lost 3 bases and the J segment 1 base; nucleotides outside the gene matches: 3. The CDR3 reads CASSFLAGGVNTGELFF. The CDR3 nucleotides read TGTGCCAGCAGTTTTCTAGCGGGGGGGGTGAACACCGGGGAGCTGTTTTTT.

This chain links TRBV11-2 with TRBJ2-7; 7 bases line up with TRBD2. CDR1 is SGHAT, CDR2 FQNNGV, per germline. The CDR3 loop spans 15 amino acids. V trimming: 5 bases; J trimming: 3 bases; junction bases outside the gene matches: 10. CDR3 protein: CASSANLAVLYEQYF. The CDR3 bases are TGTGCCAGCAGCGCCAACCTAGCGGTCCTCTACGAGCAGTACTTC.

This clonotype was counted only a few times. V and J are TRBV7-8 and TRBJ1-5; D remains ambiguous. This CDR3 is built from 18 residues. With 3 bases removed from V and 3 bases from J, the gap between germline ends came to 21 bases. The germline CDR1 and CDR2 sequences are SGHVS and FQNEAQ. CDR3 region: CASSFTISSSDPNQPQHF. Written as DNA, the CDR3 is TGTGCCAGCAGCTTTACGATATCTTCATCAGATCCCAATCAGCCCCAGCATTTT. Using reference TRBV7-8 and TRBJ1-5 for the parts outside the CDR3, the full variable domain is GAGVSQSPRYKVAKRGQDVALRCDPISGHVSLFWYQQALGQGPEFLTYFQNEAQLDKSGLPSDRFFAERPEGSVSTLKIQRTQQEDSAVYLCASSFTISSSDPNQPQHFGDGTRLSIL.

This chain links TRBV6-5 with TRBJ2-7, with no clear D. This CDR3 is built from 16 residues. CDR1 is MNHEY, CDR2 SVGAGI, per germline. Trimming pared 0 bases from V and 1 base from J, leaving 13 bases between. Written as DNA, the CDR3 is TGTGCCAGCAGTTACTCACTCAGGTCCGATTCCTACGAGCAGTACTTC. Protein sequence: CASSYSLRSDSYEQYF.

In regard to this clonotype: Relative to the germline gene, one junction end is altered; a read error may explain this. The chain joins TRBV12-3 or TRBV12-4 to TRBJ1-5; possible D gene TRBD1, 5 bases. The CDR3 is made up of 14 amino acids. CDR3 protein: CASTLGASNQPQHF. In DNA form, the CDR3 reads TGTGCCAGCACTTTAGGGGCTAGCAATCAGCCCCAGCATTTT.

This clonotype was counted at least ten times. V and J are TRBV19 and TRBJ1-1; weak D call: TRBD1 (5 bases). V lost 4 bases and J lost 10, with 25 bases in between. The germline V gene has CDR1 LNHDA and CDR2 SQIVND (reference sequence). The CDR3 spans 16 residues. As DNA, the CDR3 is TGTGCCAGTAGTAGTTCCGTCGCCTTATGGGGGTCCGGAGCTTTCTTT. This codes for CASSSSVALWGSGAFF.

This clonotype was observed a handful of times. This sequence joins TRBV5-6 and TRBJ1-2; unclear D gene. This CDR3 is 13 amino acids long. Per germline, CDR1 SGHDT and CDR2 YYEEEE. V was cut by 1 base and J by 6 bases, with 10 bases left in between. CDR3 sequence reads: CASSLRQYDGYTF. The CDR3 DNA follows: TGTGCCAGCAGCTTGAGGCAGTACGATGGCTACACCTTC. Full variable domain (missing parts from reference TRBV5-6 and TRBJ1-2): DAGVTQSPTHLIKTRGQQVTLRCSPKSGHDTVSWYQQALGQGPQFIFQYYEEEERQRGNFPDRFSGHQFPNYSSELNVNALLLGDSALYLCASSLRQYDGYTFGSGTRLTVV.

The rearrangement joins TRBV2 to TRBJ2-3, with D perhaps TRBD2 (6 bases). V was shortened by 1 base and J by 0 bases, with 11 bases between the two germline ends. The CDR3 sequence is 16 residues long. Germline V gene lookup returns CDR1 SNHLY and CDR2 FYNNEI. The CDR3 DNA is TGTGCCAGCAGTGAAGGGGGGACTCCTAGCACAGATACGCAGTATTTT. Amino acid sequence: CASSEGGTPSTDTQYF.

There are many counts of this clonotype. This rearrangement joins TRBV20-1 to TRBJ1-1; D might be TRBD1 (6 bases). This CDR3 is 15 amino acids long. Germline-derived CDR1 and CDR2 are DFQATT and SNEGSKA (reference sequence). V shed 2 bases and J shed 4 bases, with 17 bases lying between them. CDR3 DNA sequence: TGCAGTGCTAGACCTTCCAGGGGCCTCGGCACTGAAGCTTTCTTT. Translated: CSARPSRGLGTEAFF.

This clonotype showed up just a few times. V gene TRBV6-2 or TRBV6-3 combines with J gene TRBJ2-7; D uncertain. The germline V gene has CDR1 MNHEY and CDR2 SVGEGT. This CDR3 comprises 13 residues. Trimming took off 0 bases at V and 5 bases at J, with 8 bases between the two ends. The CDR3 here is CASSYSSSNEQYV. CDR3 sequence (DNA): TGTGCCAGCAGTTACTCGTCCAGTAACGAGCAGTACGTC.